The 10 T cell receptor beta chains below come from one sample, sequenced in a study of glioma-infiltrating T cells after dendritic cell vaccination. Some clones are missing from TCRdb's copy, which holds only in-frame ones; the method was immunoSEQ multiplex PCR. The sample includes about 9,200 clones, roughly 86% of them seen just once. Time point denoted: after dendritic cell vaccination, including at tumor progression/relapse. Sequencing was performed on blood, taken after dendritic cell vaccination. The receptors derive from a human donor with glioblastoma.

In nucleotides, the CDR3 is TGTGCCAGCAGTTTAGCGGGGAATCAGCCCCAGCATTTT. Its protein product is CASSLAGNQPQHF. The V and J genes are TRBV27 and TRBJ1-5, with D hard to call. V was trimmed by 2 bases and J by 4 bases, leaving 6 bases between them. The germline V gene has CDR1 MNHEY and CDR2 SMNVEV (reference sequence). The CDR3 has 13 amino acids.

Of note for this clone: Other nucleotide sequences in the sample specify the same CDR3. Written as DNA, the CDR3 is TGCGCCAGCAGCAGGACCCCAGGGTCGGATAATTCACCCCTCCACTTT. Protein product: CASSRTPGSDNSPLHF. The chain uses TRBV4-1 and TRBJ1-6, with D possibly matching TRBD1 (5 bases). Per germline, CDR1 MGHRA and CDR2 YSYEKL. This CDR3 has 16 residues. The V and J ends lost 5 bases and 5 bases respectively, with 16 bases between them.

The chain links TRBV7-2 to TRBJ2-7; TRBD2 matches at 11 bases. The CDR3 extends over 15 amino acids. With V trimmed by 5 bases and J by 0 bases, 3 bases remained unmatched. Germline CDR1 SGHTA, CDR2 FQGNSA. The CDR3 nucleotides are TGTGCCAGCAGCCCGGGACTAGCGGCCTCCTACGAGCAGTACTTC. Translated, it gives CASSPGLAASYEQYF.

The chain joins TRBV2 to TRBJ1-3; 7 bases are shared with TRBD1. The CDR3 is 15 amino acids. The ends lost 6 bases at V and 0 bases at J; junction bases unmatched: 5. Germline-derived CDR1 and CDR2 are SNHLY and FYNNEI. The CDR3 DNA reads TGTGCCAGCAGACAGGGGTCCGGCTCTGGAAACACCATATATTTT. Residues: CASRQGSGSGNTIYF. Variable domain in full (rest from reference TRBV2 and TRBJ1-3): EPEVTQTPSHQVTQMGQEVILRCVPISNHLYFYWYRQILGQKVEFLVSFYNNEISEKSEIFDDQFSVERPDGSNFTLKIRSTKLEDSAMYFCASRQGSGSGNTIYFGEGSWLTVV.

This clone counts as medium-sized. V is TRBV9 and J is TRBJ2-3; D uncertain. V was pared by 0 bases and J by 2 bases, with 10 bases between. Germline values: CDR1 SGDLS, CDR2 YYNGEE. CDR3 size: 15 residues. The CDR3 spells CASSVALSVTDTQYF. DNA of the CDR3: TGTGCCAGCAGCGTAGCTTTGTCCGTCACAGATACGCAGTATTTT.

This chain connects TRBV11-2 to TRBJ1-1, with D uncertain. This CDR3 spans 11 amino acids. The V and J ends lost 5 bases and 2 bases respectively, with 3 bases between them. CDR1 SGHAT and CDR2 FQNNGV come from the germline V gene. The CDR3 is CASSHNTEAFF. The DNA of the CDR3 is TGTGCCAGCAGCCATAACACTGAAGCTTTCTTT.

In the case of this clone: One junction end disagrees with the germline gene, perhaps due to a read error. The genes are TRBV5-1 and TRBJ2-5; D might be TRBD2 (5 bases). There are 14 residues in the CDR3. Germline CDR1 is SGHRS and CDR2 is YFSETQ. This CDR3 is CASSLGSSQGTQYF. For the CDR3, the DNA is TGCGCCAGCAGCTTGGGGTCTAGCCAAGGGACCCAGTACTTC.

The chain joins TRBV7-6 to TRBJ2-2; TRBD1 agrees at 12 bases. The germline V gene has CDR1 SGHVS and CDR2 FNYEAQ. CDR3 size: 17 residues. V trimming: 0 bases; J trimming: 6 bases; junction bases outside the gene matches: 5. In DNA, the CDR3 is TGTGCCAGCAGCTTAGCGCTAAGGGACAGGGGGCCCGGGGAGCTGTTTTTT. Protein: CASSLALRDRGPGELFF.

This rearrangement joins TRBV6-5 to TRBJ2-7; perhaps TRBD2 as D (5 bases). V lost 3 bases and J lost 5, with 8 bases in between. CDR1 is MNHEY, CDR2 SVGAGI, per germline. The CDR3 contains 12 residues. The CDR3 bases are TGTGCCAGCAGTTATGGAGGTAACGAGCAGTACTTC. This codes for CASSYGGNEQYF.

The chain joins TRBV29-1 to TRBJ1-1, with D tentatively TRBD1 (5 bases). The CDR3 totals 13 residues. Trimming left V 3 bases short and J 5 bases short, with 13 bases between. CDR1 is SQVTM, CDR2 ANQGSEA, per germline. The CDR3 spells CSVDGGVVTEAFF. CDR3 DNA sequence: TGCAGCGTTGATGGAGGGGTGGTAACTGAAGCTTTCTTT.